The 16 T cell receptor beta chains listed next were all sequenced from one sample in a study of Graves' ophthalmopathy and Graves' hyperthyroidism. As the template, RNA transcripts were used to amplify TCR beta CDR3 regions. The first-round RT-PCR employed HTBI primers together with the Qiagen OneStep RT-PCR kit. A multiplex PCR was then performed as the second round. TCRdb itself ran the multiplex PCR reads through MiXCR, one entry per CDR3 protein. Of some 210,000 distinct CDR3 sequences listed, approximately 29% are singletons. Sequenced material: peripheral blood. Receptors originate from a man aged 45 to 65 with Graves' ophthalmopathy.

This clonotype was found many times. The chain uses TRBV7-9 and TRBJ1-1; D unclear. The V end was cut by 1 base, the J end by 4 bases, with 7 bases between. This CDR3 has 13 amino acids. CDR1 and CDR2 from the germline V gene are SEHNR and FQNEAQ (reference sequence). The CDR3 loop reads CASSLGASTEAFF. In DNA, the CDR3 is TGTGCCAGCAGCTTAGGCGCTAGCACTGAAGCTTTCTTT.

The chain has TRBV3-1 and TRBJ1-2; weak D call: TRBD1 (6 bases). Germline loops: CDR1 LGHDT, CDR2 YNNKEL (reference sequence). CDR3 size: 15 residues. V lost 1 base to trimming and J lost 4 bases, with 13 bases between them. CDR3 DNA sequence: TGTGCCAGCAGCCAAGTGCTGGGGGACATCTATGGCTACACCTTC. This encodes CASSQVLGDIYGYTF.

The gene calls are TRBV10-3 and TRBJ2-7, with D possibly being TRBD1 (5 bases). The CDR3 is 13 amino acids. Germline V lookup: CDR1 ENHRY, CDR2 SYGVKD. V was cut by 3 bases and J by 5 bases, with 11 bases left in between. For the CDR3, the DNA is TGTGCCATCAGTGAAGGGGTTTGGAACGAGCAGTACTTC. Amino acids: CAISEGVWNEQYF.

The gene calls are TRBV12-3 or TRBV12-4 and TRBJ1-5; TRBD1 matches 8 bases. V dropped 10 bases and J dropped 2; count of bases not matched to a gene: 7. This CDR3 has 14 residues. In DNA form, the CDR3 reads TGTGCCACCACGGACAGGGAGGGCAATCAGCCCCAGCATTTT. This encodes CATTDREGNQPQHF.

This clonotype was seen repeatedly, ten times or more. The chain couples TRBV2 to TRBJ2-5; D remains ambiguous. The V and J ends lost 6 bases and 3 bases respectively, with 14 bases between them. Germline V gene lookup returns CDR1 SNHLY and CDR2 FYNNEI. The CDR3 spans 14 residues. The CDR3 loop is CASRPPEKKETQYF. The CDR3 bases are TGTGCCAGCAGGCCCCCCGAAAAAAAAGAGACCCAGTACTTC. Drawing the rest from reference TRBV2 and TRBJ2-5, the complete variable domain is EPEVTQTPSHQVTQMGQEVILRCVPISNHLYFYWYRQILGQKVEFLVSFYNNEISEKSEIFDDQFSVERPDGSNFTLKIRSTKLEDSAMYFCASRPPEKKETQYFGPGTRLLVL.

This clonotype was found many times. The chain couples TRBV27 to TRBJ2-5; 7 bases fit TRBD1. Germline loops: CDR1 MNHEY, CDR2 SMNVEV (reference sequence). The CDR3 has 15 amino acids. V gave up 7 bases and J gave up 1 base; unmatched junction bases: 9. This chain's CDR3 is CASKRGGLGQETQYF. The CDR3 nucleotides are TGTGCCAGCAAGAGAGGGGGCCTGGGCCAAGAGACCCAGTACTTC.

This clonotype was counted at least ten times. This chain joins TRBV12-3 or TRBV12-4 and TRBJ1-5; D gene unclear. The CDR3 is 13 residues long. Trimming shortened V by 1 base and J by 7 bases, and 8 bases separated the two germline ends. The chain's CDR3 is CASSLGSEQPQHF. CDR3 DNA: TGTGCCAGCAGTTTAGGTTCAGAACAGCCCCAGCATTTT.

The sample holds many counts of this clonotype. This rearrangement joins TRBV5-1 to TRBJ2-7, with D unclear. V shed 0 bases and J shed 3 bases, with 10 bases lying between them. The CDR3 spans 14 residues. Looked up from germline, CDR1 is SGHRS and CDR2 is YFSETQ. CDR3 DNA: TGCGCCAGCAGCTTGGAGTTAGCCCGCTACGAGCAGTACTTC. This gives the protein CASSLELARYEQYF.

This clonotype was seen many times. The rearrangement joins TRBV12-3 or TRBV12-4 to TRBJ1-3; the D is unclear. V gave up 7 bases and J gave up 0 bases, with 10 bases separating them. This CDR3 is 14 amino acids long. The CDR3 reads CASMGVRSGNTIYF. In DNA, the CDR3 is TGTGCCAGCATGGGAGTCCGCTCTGGAAACACCATATATTTT.

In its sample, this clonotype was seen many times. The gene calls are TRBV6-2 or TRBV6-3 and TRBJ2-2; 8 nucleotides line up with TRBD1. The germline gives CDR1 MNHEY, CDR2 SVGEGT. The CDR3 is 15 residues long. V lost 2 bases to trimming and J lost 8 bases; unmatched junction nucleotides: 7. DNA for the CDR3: TGTGCCAGCAGTTACAGGACAGGGTCGACTGGGGAGCTGTTTTTT. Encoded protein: CASSYRTGSTGELFF.

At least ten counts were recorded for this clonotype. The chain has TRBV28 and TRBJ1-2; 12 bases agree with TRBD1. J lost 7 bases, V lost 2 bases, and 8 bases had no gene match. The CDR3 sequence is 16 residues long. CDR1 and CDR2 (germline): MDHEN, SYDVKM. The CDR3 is CASSLLPGQGAGGYTF. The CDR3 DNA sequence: TGTGCCAGCAGTTTACTGCCGGGACAGGGGGCGGGTGGCTACACCTTC.

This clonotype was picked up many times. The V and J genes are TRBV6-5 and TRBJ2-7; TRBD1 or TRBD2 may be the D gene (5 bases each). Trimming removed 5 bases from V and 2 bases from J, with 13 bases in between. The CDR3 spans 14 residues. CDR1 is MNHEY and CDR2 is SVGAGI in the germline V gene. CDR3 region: CASSRAGRTYEQYF. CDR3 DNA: TGTGCCAGCAGTCGGGCAGGGAGAACCTACGAGCAGTACTTC.

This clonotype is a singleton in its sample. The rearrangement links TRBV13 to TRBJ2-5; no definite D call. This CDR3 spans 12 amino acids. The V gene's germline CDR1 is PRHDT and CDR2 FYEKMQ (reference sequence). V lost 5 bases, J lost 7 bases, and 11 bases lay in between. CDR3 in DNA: TGTGCCAGCAGCCCGATTTCTGGGACCCAGTACTTC. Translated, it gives CASSPISGTQYF.

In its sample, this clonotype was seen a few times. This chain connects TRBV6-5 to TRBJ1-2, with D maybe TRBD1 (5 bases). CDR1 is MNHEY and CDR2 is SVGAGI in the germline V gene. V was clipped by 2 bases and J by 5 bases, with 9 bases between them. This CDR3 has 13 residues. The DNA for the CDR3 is TGTGCCAGCAGTTACGGCAGGGAATATGGCTACACCTTC. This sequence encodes CASSYGREYGYTF.

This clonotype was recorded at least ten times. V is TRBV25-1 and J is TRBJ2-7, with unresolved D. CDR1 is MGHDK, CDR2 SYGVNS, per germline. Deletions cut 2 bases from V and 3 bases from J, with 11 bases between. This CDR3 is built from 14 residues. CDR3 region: CASSESRGGYEQYF. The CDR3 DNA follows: TGTGCCAGCAGTGAAAGCCGTGGCGGCTACGAGCAGTACTTC.

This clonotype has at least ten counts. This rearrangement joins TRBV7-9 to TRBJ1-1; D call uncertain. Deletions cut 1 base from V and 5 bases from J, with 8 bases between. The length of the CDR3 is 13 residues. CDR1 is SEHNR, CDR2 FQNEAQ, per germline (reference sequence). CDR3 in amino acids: CASSLDWRTEAFF. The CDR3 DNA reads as TGTGCCAGCAGCTTAGACTGGCGGACTGAAGCTTTCTTT.